One and the same sample provided the 8 T cell receptor beta chains below, sequenced in a study of T cell clonality in common variable immunodeficiency. The assay was immunoSEQ multiplex PCR, and TCRdb's table has in-frame clones only and misses some. This sample includes 35,000 to 55,000 clones with no singletons; its ten biggest clones take up about 0.7%. The sample taken for sequencing was peripheral blood mononuclear cells. The receptors come from a person aged 18-69 years in good health.

This clone was counted at least ten times. The sequenced fragment ends 3 residues before the CDR3 boundary, so the rest is inferred from the germline J gene. V gene TRBV4-1 combines with J gene TRBJ2-1, with 9 bases identical to TRBD2. Losses at the gene ends were 3 bases for V and 2 bases for J; bases not matched to a gene: 2. This CDR3 spans 15 amino acids. The germline gives CDR1 MGHRA, CDR2 YSYEKL. The sequenced part of the CDR3 DNA is TGCGCCAGCAGCCAGGGCGGGGGGGCCTACAATGAG. It codes for CASSQGGGAYNE. The CDR3 reads in full as CASSQGGGAYNEQFF.

The table lists this clone with many counts. The read halts 3 residues ahead of the CDR3 end, with the missing end drawn from the germline J gene. J is TRBJ2-1 and V is TRBV19, with 9 bases aligning to TRBD1. The germline gives CDR1 LNHDA, CDR2 SQIVND (reference sequence). Germline trimming cut 4 bases from V and 0 bases from J; bases unmatched to any gene: 1. The CDR3 loop spans 15 amino acids. The CDR3 spells CASSRTGASYNEQFF. The part of the CDR3 DNA that was read is TGTGCCAGTAGTAGGACAGGGGCCTCCTACAATGAG.

This clone was detected ten times or more. The CDR3 end lies 3 residues beyond the end of the read and is filled in from the germline J gene. The chain employs TRBV28 and TRBJ2-3; possible D gene TRBD2, 6 bases. Deletions cut 3 bases from V and 5 bases from J, with 24 bases between. The CDR3 consists of 18 residues. The germline V gene has CDR1 MDHEN and CDR2 SYDVKM. CDR3 bases read: TGTGCCAGCAGTTTCGGGGGATCTTTTGGGGGTTTAGGAGATACG. Translating gives CASSFGGSFGGLGDT. The complete CDR3 protein is CASSFGGSFGGLGDTQYF.

A remark on this clone: The read comes to an end 3 residues before the CDR3 does, leaving the germline J gene to fill in the end. The V gene is TRBV19, the J gene TRBJ1-6; D is possibly TRBD1 (5 bases). This CDR3 has 14 residues. The germline CDR1 and CDR2 sequences are LNHDA and SQIVND (reference sequence). The V gene lost 5 bases and the J gene lost 6 bases, with 11 bases spanning the gap. The CDR3 is CASSWGRINSPLHF. CDR3 bases read: TGTGCCAGTAGTTGGGGCAGGATTAATTCACCC.

The table lists this clone with many counts. The CDR3 extends 3 residues past the end of the read, so its final part is completed from the germline J gene. The rearrangement links TRBV6-1 to TRBJ2-7, with D tentatively TRBD1 (5 bases). The CDR3 consists of 15 residues. Germline V CDR1 and CDR2: MNHNS, SASEGT. V was trimmed by 2 bases and J by 3 bases, leaving 14 bases between them. The CDR3 is CASSEMPQARYEQYF. CDR3 bases read: TGTGCCAGCAGTGAAATGCCACAGGCCCGCTACGAG.

This clone was picked up many times. The read halts 3 residues ahead of the CDR3 end, with the missing end drawn from the germline J gene. The rearrangement uses TRBV19 and TRBJ2-4, with D tentatively TRBD1 (6 bases). CDR1 LNHDA and CDR2 SQIVND come from the germline V gene (reference sequence). The CDR3 is made up of 18 amino acids. Trimming cost V 6 bases and J 1 base, with 22 bases left between them. The CDR3 bases that were read are TGTGCCAGTAGCCCCCTTCTACAGGGTGAAGTGGCCAAAAACATT. It encodes CASSPLLQGEVAKNI. The entire CDR3 protein is CASSPLLQGEVAKNIQYF.

This clone was seen at least ten times. The CDR3 goes on 3 residues after the read ends, and that part is filled in from the germline J gene. This chain uses TRBV27 with TRBJ2-1, with 12 bases matching TRBD2. CDR3 length: 18 residues. CDR1 is MNHEY, CDR2 SMNVEV, per germline (reference sequence). After removal of 2 bases from V and 2 bases from J, the junction contained 7 bases not matched to a gene. CDR3 bases read: TGTGCCAGCAGTTTAATCTGGACTAGCGGGAACCCCTACAATGAG. This encodes CASSLIWTSGNPYNE. The full CDR3 protein reads CASSLIWTSGNPYNEQFF.

This clone was found many times. The sequence runs out 3 residues before the end of the CDR3; the remainder is reconstructed from the germline J gene. The chain is built from TRBV7-9 and TRBJ2-7; D unclear. Germline CDR1 and CDR2: SEHNR and FQNEAQ (reference sequence). The CDR3 extends over 14 amino acids. Deletions cut 3 bases from V and 3 bases from J, with 12 bases between. CDR3 sequence: CASSFGDNHYEQYF. The CDR3 DNA, read in part, is TGTGCCAGCAGCTTCGGAGACAATCACTACGAG.